This TCR beta chain was sequenced in a study of beta chain features in type 1 diabetes. Study-wide results and limits: Type 1 diabetes patients had fewer VDJ junction insertions and more deletions. For patients, the naive, central memory and Treg TCRB repertoires appeared more alike than for healthy donors. People with Type 1 diabetes carried modestly yet significantly shorter TCRB CDR3s in all four CD4+ subsets.

Reverse transcribing all isolated RNA meant expressed TCRB transcripts were sequenced. Clones were read by immunoSEQ multiplex PCR, and TCRdb kept only the in-frame ones, dropping some. This sample yields about 250,000 clones, of which roughly 15% are seen a single time; around 0.025% belongs to the top ten. This CDR3 contains 17 residues. The ends lost 6 bases at V and 3 bases at J; junction bases unmatched: 16. Germline CDR1 WSHSY, CDR2 SAAADI. There are a few counts of this clone. What it recognizes is unknown. V and J are TRBV10-2 and TRBJ2-7; 8 bases line up with TRBD2. The source is a woman aged 40 to 50 in good health. The specimen was naive CD4+ T cells from blood. This CDR3 reads CASSPGGVGLGVYEQYF. CDR3 coding DNA: TGCGCCAGCAGCCCGGGGGGGGTGGGACTGGGGGTCTACGAGCAGTACTTC.